This TCR beta chain came from a study of T cell responses to AZD1222 COVID-19 vaccine. Clones were read by immunoSEQ multiplex PCR, and TCRdb kept only the in-frame ones, dropping some. The sample has some 120,000 clones; about nine tenths are singletons. This CDR3 region has 15 residues. The V gene end was trimmed by 5 bases and the J gene end by 5 bases; junction bases not matched to a gene: 7. The V gene's germline CDR1 is MNHEY and CDR2 SVGAGI. This specimen was peripheral blood, taken 28 days after the second AZD1222 dose. The sequence was obtained from an adult who received the AZD1222 COVID-19 vaccine. The rearrangement uses TRBV6-5 and TRBJ2-7, with 12 bases aligning to TRBD2. CDR3 bases: TGTGCCAGCAGTCCCCTAGCGGGAGGGCCCCACGAGCAGTACTTC. It is translated as CASSPLAGGPHEQYF.